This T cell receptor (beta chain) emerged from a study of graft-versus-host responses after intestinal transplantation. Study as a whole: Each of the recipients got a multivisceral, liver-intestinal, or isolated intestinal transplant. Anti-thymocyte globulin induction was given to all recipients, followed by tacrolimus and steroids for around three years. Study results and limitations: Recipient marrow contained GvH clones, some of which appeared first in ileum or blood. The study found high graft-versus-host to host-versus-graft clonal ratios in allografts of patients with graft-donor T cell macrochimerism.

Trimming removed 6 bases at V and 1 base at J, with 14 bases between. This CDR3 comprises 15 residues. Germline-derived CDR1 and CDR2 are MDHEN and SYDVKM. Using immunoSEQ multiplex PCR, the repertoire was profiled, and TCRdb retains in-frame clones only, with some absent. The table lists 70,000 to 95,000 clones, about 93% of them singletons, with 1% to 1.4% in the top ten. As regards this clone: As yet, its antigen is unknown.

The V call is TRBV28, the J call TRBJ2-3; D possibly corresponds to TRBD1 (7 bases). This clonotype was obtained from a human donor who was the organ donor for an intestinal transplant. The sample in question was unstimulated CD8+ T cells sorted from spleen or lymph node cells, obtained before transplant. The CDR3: CASSVDREGTDTQYF. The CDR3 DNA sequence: TGTGCCAGCAGCGTAGACAGGGAGGGCACAGATACGCAGTATTTT.